This TCR beta chain is from a study of T-cell reconstitution after alpha-beta-depleted transplantation in children. Researchers prepared the TCRbeta library using unique molecular identifiers, the study reports. TCRdb independently ran MiXCR on the PCR reads; one entry per CDR3 protein. This sample carries hundreds of thousands of distinct CDR3 sequences, about 10% of them seen once, and the ten largest clones take 4%. The length of the CDR3 is 16 residues. Germline lookup yields CDR1 SGHAT and CDR2 FQNNGV. V was clipped by 1 base and J by 8 bases, with 18 bases between them. This clonotype originated in a human donor who donated a stem cell graft to a child with acute myeloid leukemia. The chain employs TRBV11-2 and TRBJ2-1, with TRBD1 as a possible D gene (7 bases). This specimen consisted of PBMCs from the stem cell graft donor, obtained from the stem cell graft. The CDR3 loop is CASSLGTTGQLDEQFF. CDR3 nucleotides: TGTGCCAGCAGCTTAGGGACTACGGGACAGCTAGATGAGCAGTTCTTC.